These 26 T cell receptor beta chains originate from one sample sequenced in a study of long-term antiretroviral therapy in people with HIV (dated by TCRdb to about 2022). The immunoSEQ hsTCRB v3.0 assay was used at survey level resolution to sequence the TRB variable region. As stored in TCRdb, this immuneACCESS dataset retains in-frame rearrangements with V and J assigned. A fraction of the clones does not appear; measured against another copy, unresolved V genes explain less than half of the discrepancy, and the remainder lacks a known reason. The sample table records about 21,000 clones; 90% of these occur just once. In total, the top ten clones hold approximately 9.6% of the sample. Source: unsorted PBMCs, taken approximately 4.4 years before starting antiretroviral therapy. The receptors originated from a woman in her twenties or thirties with HIV.

The J gene is TRBJ1-6, the V gene TRBV6-6; D is perhaps TRBD1 (5 bases). The CDR3 totals 15 residues. CDR1 and CDR2 from the germline V gene are MNHNY and SVGAGI (reference sequence). V was trimmed by 3 bases and J by 7 bases, leaving 13 bases between them. The DNA of the CDR3 is TGTGCCAGCAGTTATGGGGGACCGGGGAATTCACCCCTCCACTTT. It yields the protein CASSYGGPGNSPLHF.

This rearrangement joins TRBV29-1 to TRBJ2-7; TRBD2 agrees at 8 bases. CDR3 length: 14 amino acids. Unmatched junction bases numbered 8, after V lost 6 bases and J lost 1 base. Germline CDR1 reads SQVTM; CDR2 reads ANQGSEA. CDR3 in DNA: TGCAGCGTCCTACCCGGGAGGGGGTCCTACGAGCAGTACTTC. Translating it yields CSVLPGRGSYEQYF.

The rearrangement links TRBV11-2 to TRBJ2-3; a possible D gene is TRBD2 (5 bases). Germline V lookup: CDR1 SGHAT, CDR2 FQNNGV. The ends were cut back, 8 bases at V and 4 bases at J, with 13 bases in the middle. This CDR3 comprises 13 residues. CDR3 in amino acids: CASGIGGADTQYF. DNA for the CDR3: TGTGCCAGCGGTATAGGAGGCGCAGATACGCAGTATTTT.

This chain joins TRBV4-3 and TRBJ1-3; 7 positions agree with TRBD1. In germline, CDR1 is LGHNA, CDR2 YSLEER. The trim removed 0 bases at V and 0 bases at J, leaving 2 bases unmatched. The CDR3 contains 16 residues. The DNA of the CDR3 is TGCGCCAGCAGCCAAGAATGGGACAGCTCTGGAAACACCATATATTTT. This codes for CASSQEWDSSGNTIYF.

This sequence joins TRBV18 and TRBJ1-3; 7 bases are shared with TRBD1. Germline V gives CDR1 KGHSH, CDR2 LQKENI. With V trimmed by 3 bases and J by 4 bases, 12 bases remained unmatched. CDR3 size: 17 residues. DNA for the CDR3: TGTGCCAGCTCACCGCGTAGGGACAGCGATCGAGGAAACACCATATATTTT. Its protein product is CASSPRRDSDRGNTIYF. The variable domain in full, with the rest retrieved from reference TRBV18 and TRBJ1-3, is NAGVMQNPRHLVRRRGQEARLRCSPMKGHSHVYWYRQLPEEGLKFMVYLQKENIIDESGMPKERFSAEFPKEGPSILRIQQVVRGDSAAYFCASSPRRDSDRGNTIYFGEGSWLTVV.

This clone was seen just once. The chain links TRBV11-3 to TRBJ1-6; D gene ambiguous. V lost 2 bases to trimming and J lost 4 bases, with 6 bases between them. The CDR3 extends over 14 amino acids. The germline gives CDR1 SGHNT, CDR2 YENEEA. CDR3 bases: TGTGCCAGCAGCTTATCAGATTATAATTCACCCCTCCACTTT. Encoded protein: CASSLSDYNSPLHF.

This chain links TRBV6-1 with TRBJ1-1; no firm D call. Germline loops: CDR1 MNHNS, CDR2 SASEGT. The CDR3 is 14 amino acids. The V gene lost 3 bases and the J gene lost 1 base, with 9 bases spanning the gap. CDR3 in amino acids: CASSDFRQNTEAFF. DNA of the CDR3: TGTGCCAGCAGTGACTTCCGTCAGAACACTGAAGCTTTCTTT.

This chain connects TRBV27 to TRBJ1-6; 7 bases map to TRBD1. Germline lookup yields CDR1 MNHEY and CDR2 SMNVEV (reference sequence). V lost 2 bases and J lost 7; bases outside the gene matches: 11. This CDR3 is built from 17 residues. DNA of the CDR3: TGTGCCAGCAGTTTAGAGATCGCAGAGACAGGGAATTCACCCCTCCACTTT. Its translation is CASSLEIAETGNSPLHF.

Sample share makes this clone large. DNA for the CDR3: TGTGCCAGCAGCGGTGGACCGCCCAACTACGAGCAGTACTTC. Protein sequence: CASSGGPPNYEQYF. The chain joins TRBV9 to TRBJ2-7; D gene ambiguous. Germline assignment: CDR1 SGDLS and CDR2 YYNGEE. The CDR3 runs 14 residues. Trimming removed 3 bases at V and 3 bases at J, with 13 bases between.

This clone is a singleton in its sample. The V gene is TRBV19, the J gene TRBJ1-5; 8 nucleotides align to TRBD1. Germline lookup yields CDR1 LNHDA and CDR2 SQIVND (reference sequence). With 4 bases clipped from V and 6 bases from J, the junction kept 5 bases outside the gene matches. The CDR3 runs to 14 residues. In nucleotides, the CDR3 is TGTGCCAGTAGTAAGGGACAGGCCACTCAGCCCCAGCATTTT. Protein sequence: CASSKGQATQPQHF.

The rearrangement joins TRBV19 to TRBJ1-1; D unclear. The V end lost 7 bases, the J end lost 1 base, and 7 bases lay between the germline ends. CDR1 and CDR2 from the germline V gene are LNHDA and SQIVND (reference sequence). CDR3 length equals 12 residues. The CDR3 DNA sequence: TGTGCCAGTAACAGAGCGAACACTGAAGCTTTCTTT. Protein product: CASNRANTEAFF.

This chain connects TRBV5-8 to TRBJ1-2, with a possible D match to TRBD1 (5 bases). Trimming stripped 1 base from V and 8 bases from J, with 15 bases between. Germline V gives CDR1 SGHTS, CDR2 YDEGEE. This CDR3 spans 14 amino acids. Here the CDR3 DNA reads TGTGCCAGCAGCTTGAGGGGCCCGCCGGAGGGCTACACCTTC. Residues: CASSLRGPPEGYTF.

CDR3 in DNA: TGTGCCATCAGCCCCGGGACTAGCGGGGGCACAGATACGCAGTATTTT. Its protein is CAISPGTSGGTDTQYF. The V gene is TRBV10-3, the J gene TRBJ2-3; 13 bases are a match to TRBD2. Germline-derived CDR1 and CDR2 are ENHRY and SYGVKD. The CDR3 is made up of 16 amino acids. J gave up 1 base and V 6 bases, and 4 bases lay outside the gene matches.

The CDR3 protein is CAWNPGSSGNTIYF. The CDR3, as DNA: TGTGCCTGGAACCCGGGCAGCTCTGGAAACACCATATATTTT. The chain is built from TRBV30 and TRBJ1-3; the D is unclear. Trimming removed 4 bases from V and 0 bases from J, with 10 bases in between. CDR1 is GTSNPN and CDR2 is SVGIG in the germline V gene (reference sequence). The CDR3 loop spans 14 amino acids. The full variable domain, in which reference TRBV30 and TRBJ1-3 provide the parts outside the CDR3, is SQTIHQWPATLVQPVGSPLSLECTVEGTSNPNLYWYRQAAGRGLQLLFYSVGIGQISSEVPQNLSASRPQDRQFILSSKKLLLSDSGFYLCAWNPGSSGNTIYFGEGSWLTVV.

The chain recombines TRBV9 with TRBJ2-2, with 9 bases identical to TRBD2. CDR1 and CDR2 (germline): SGDLS, YYNGEE. The J segment lost 7 bases and the V segment lost 0 bases, leaving 10 bases of the junction unmatched. The CDR3 loop spans 17 amino acids. The CDR3, as DNA: TGTGCCAGCAGCGTAGGAATGGCGGGGGGGCCCGGCGGGGAGCTGTTTTTT. The encoded protein is CASSVGMAGGPGGELFF.

The V gene is TRBV13, the J gene TRBJ2-3, with 8 positions matching TRBD1. Per germline, CDR1 PRHDT and CDR2 FYEKMQ (reference sequence). V lost 5 bases to trimming and J lost 2 bases; unmatched junction nucleotides: 6. CDR3 size: 15 residues. CDR3 in DNA: TGTGCCAGCAGCCCCCGGGGACAGGACACAGATACGCAGTATTTT. This sequence encodes CASSPRGQDTDTQYF.

V usage is TRBV7-9 and J usage is TRBJ2-3; TRBD2 matches at 12 bases. The germline CDR1 and CDR2 sequences are SEHNR and FQNEAQ (reference sequence). J lost 0 bases, V lost 2 bases, and 6 bases had no gene match. This CDR3 contains 18 residues. The CDR3 loop is CASSLRLAGGSSTDTQYF. DNA for the CDR3: TGTGCCAGCAGCTTAAGGCTAGCGGGGGGGTCAAGCACAGATACGCAGTATTTT.

V is TRBV6-6 and J is TRBJ1-1; the D is unclear. Germline CDR1 reads MNHNY; CDR2 reads SVGAGI (reference sequence). Trimming removed 0 bases from V and 1 base from J, with 9 bases in between. There are 15 residues in the CDR3. CDR3 region: CASSYSSEGNTEAFF. The CDR3 nucleotides are TGTGCCAGCAGTTACTCGAGCGAGGGGAACACTGAAGCTTTCTTT.

The V gene is TRBV7-9, the J gene TRBJ1-4; 10 positions agree with TRBD1. Trimming took 3 bases from V and 7 from J; bases not matched to a gene: 5. Per germline, CDR1 SEHNR and CDR2 FQNEAQ (reference sequence). The CDR3 contains 15 residues. The CDR3 DNA reads TGTGCCAGCAGCTTCGGGACAGGGGCGGGTGAAAAACTGTTTTTT. This encodes CASSFGTGAGEKLFF. Using reference TRBV7-9 and TRBJ1-4 for the parts outside the CDR3, the full variable domain is DTGVSQNPRHKITKRGQNVTFRCDPISEHNRLYWYRQTLGQGPEFLTYFQNEAQLEKSRLLSDRFSAERPKGSFSTLEIQRTEQGDSAMYLCASSFGTGAGEKLFFGSGTQLSVL.

This clone was recorded only once. V is TRBV5-6 and J is TRBJ1-1, with no clear D. V dropped 4 bases and J dropped 0 bases, with 10 bases sitting between them. The CDR3 extends over 14 amino acids. Germline loops: CDR1 SGHDT, CDR2 YYEEEE. CDR3 nucleotides: TGTGCCAGCAGCAACGCCGGATTGAACACTGAAGCTTTCTTT. This encodes CASSNAGLNTEAFF.

The chain uses TRBV19 and TRBJ1-4, with TRBD1 identical over 7 bases. Germline trimming cut 9 bases from V and 7 bases from J; bases unmatched to any gene: 14. The CDR3 totals 15 residues. Germline V gene sequence: CDR1 LNHDA, CDR2 SQIVND (reference sequence). CDR3 DNA: TGTGCCAGCGCCGGGACAGTGCAAGTTACTGAAAAACTGTTTTTT. This gives the protein CASAGTVQVTEKLFF. The full variable domain, its missing parts supplied by reference TRBV19 and TRBJ1-4, is DGGITQSPKYLFRKEGQNVTLSCEQNLNHDAMYWYRQDPGQGLRLIYYSQIVNDFQKGDIAEGYSVSREKKESFPLTVTSAQKNPTAFYLCASAGTVQVTEKLFFGSGTQLSVL.

This clone was observed a single time. V and J are TRBV30 and TRBJ2-3; 7 bases are a match to TRBD2. The V segment lost 0 bases and the J segment 6 bases; nucleotides outside the gene matches: 12. The CDR3 is 16 amino acids. From germline, CDR1 is GTSNPN and CDR2 SVGIG (reference sequence). The CDR3 DNA is TGTGCCTGGAGTGTTGGGAAGGGAGGGATTGGGGATACGCAGTATTTT. It codes for CAWSVGKGGIGDTQYF.

The CDR3 sequence: CASSLDTNEKLFF. CDR3 sequence (DNA): TGTGCCAGCAGTCTGGACACGAATGAAAAACTGTTTTTT. This rearrangement joins TRBV6-5 to TRBJ1-4; weak D call: TRBD1 (5 bases). Germline V gene sequence: CDR1 MNHEY, CDR2 SVGAGI. V dropped 5 bases and J dropped 5 bases, with 9 bases sitting between them. The CDR3 has 13 amino acids.

V gene TRBV5-1 combines with J gene TRBJ1-1; 8 nucleotides match TRBD1. The CDR3 has 15 amino acids. Germline V CDR1 and CDR2: SGHRS, YFSETQ. V was pared by 4 bases and J by 1 base, with 6 bases of the junction left unmatched. CDR3 DNA sequence: TGCGCCAGCAGCATCGGACAGGGAAAGAACACTGAAGCTTTCTTT. Its translation: CASSIGQGKNTEAFF.

This sequence joins TRBV6-5 and TRBJ1-2; D unclear. The CDR3 is 14 amino acids. Germline CDR1 reads MNHEY; CDR2 reads SVGAGI. V gave up 0 bases and J gave up 6 bases, with 11 bases separating them. The CDR3: CASSYSLPQHGYTF. For the CDR3, the DNA is TGTGCCAGCAGTTACTCCCTCCCGCAACATGGCTACACCTTC.

J is TRBJ2-3 and V is TRBV25-1, with D perhaps TRBD1 or TRBD2 (5 bases each). CDR1 is MGHDK, CDR2 SYGVNS, per germline. V lost 3 bases and J 9 bases, leaving 10 bases between the germline ends. The CDR3 is 12 residues long. The CDR3 region has the DNA TGTGCCAGCAGTGACCGGTGGGGGACGCAGTATTTT. This encodes CASSDRWGTQYF.